Here is one T cell receptor beta chain with its context. Its antigen is unknown. The sample comes from a study of OX40 agonist ivuxolimab in advanced cancers. In the study overall: Partial responses were achieved by three patients: one hepatocellular carcinoma, two cutaneous melanoma. General observations from the study: Compared with CD4+, CD8+ T cells on average had more expanded clones.

The table came from immunoSEQ multiplex PCR; TCRdb's copy has only in-frame clones and leaves some out. The profile shows 37,000 or so clones, 74% of them singletons. The CDR3 loop spans 15 amino acids. The germline V and J ends were trimmed by 3 bases and 3 bases, with 15 bases remaining between them. Germline CDR1 and CDR2: GTSNPN and SVGIG (reference sequence). This specimen was CD4+ or CD8+ T cells sorted from blood, taken in a trial of the OX40 agonist ivuxolimab. J is TRBJ1-3 and V is TRBV30; D may be TRBD1 (5 bases). The origin of this receptor is an adult with an advanced solid tumor such as melanoma, head and neck, liver or kidney cancer. CDR3 sequence (DNA): TGTGCCTGGAGGAGTTGGGGGTTAGGTGGAAACACCATATATTTT. Encoded protein: CAWRSWGLGGNTIYF.